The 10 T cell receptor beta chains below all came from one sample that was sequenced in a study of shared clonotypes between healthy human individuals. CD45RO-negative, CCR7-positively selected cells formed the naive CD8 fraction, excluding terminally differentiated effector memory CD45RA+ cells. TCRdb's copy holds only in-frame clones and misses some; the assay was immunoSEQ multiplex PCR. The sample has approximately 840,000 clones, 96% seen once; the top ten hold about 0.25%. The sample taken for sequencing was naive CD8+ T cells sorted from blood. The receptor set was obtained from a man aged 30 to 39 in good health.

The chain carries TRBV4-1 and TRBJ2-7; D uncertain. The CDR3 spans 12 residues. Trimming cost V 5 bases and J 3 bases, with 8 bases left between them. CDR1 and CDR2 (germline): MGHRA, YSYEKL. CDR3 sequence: CASSSNGYEQYF. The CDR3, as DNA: TGCGCCAGCAGCTCCAACGGCTACGAGCAGTACTTC.

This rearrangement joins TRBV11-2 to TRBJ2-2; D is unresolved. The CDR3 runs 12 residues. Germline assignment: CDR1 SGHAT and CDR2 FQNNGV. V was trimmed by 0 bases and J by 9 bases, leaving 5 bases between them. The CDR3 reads CASSLDLRELFF. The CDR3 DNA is TGTGCCAGCAGCTTAGATCTCCGGGAGCTGTTTTTT.

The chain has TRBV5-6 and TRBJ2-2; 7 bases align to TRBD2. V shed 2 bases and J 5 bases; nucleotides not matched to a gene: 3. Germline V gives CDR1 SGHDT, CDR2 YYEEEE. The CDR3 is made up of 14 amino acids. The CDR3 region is CASSFWGGTGELFF. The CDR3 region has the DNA TGTGCCAGCAGCTTCTGGGGAGGGACCGGGGAGCTGTTTTTT.

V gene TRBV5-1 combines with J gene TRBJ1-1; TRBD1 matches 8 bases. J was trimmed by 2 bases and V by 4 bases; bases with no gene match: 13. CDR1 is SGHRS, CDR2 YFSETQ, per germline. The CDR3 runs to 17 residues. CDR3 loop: CASSTLTGAGTNTEAFF. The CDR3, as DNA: TGCGCCAGCAGCACCCTGACAGGGGCTGGCACAAACACTGAAGCTTTCTTT.

The CDR3 region has the DNA TGTGCCAGCAGCTTCCAAGACAGGGGGGTCTACGAGCAGTACTTC. It translates to CASSFQDRGVYEQYF. The V call is TRBV9, the J call TRBJ2-7, with 9 positions matching TRBD1. Germline CDR1 SGDLS, CDR2 YYNGEE. After removal of 4 bases from V and 3 bases from J, the junction contained 8 bases not matched to a gene. This CDR3 has 15 residues.

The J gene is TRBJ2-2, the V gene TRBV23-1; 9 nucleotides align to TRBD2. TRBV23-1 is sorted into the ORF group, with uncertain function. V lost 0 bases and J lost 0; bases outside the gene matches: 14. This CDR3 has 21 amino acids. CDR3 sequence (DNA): TGCGCCAGCAGTCAATCAGACAGGGTGATTAGCGGGAGCCCGAACACCGGGGAGCTGTTTTTT. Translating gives CASSQSDRVISGSPNTGELFF.

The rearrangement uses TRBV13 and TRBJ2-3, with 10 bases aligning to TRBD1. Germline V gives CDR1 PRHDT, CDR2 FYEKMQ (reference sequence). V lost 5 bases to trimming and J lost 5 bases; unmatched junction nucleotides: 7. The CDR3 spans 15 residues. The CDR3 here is CASSPSGTGVDTQYF. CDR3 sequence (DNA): TGTGCCAGCAGCCCTTCCGGGACAGGGGTAGATACGCAGTATTTT.

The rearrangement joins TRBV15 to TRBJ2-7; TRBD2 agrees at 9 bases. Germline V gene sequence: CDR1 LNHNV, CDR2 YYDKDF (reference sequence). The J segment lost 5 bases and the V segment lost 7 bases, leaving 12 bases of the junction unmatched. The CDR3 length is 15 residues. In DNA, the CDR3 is TGTGCCACCACCTATAGCGGGAGTCCTAGCGACGAGCAGTACTTC. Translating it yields CATTYSGSPSDEQYF. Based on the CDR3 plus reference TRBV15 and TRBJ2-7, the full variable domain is DAMVIQNPRYQVTQFGKPVTLSCSQTLNHNVMYWYQQKSSQAPKLLFHYYDKDFNNEADTPDNFQSRRPNTSFCFLDIRSPGLGDTAMYLCATTYSGSPSDEQYFGPGTRLTVT.

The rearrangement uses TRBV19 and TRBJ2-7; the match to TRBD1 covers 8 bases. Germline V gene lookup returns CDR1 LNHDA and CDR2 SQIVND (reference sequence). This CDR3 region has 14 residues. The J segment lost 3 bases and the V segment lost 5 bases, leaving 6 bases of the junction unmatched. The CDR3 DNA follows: TGTGCCAGTAGTGTATCAGGGGGCGACTACGAGCAGTACTTC. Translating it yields CASSVSGGDYEQYF.

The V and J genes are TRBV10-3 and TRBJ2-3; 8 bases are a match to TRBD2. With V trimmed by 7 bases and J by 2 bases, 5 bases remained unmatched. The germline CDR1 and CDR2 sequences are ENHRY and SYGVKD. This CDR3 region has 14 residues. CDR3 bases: TGTGCCATCACTGCGGGAGGACTCACAGATACGCAGTATTTT. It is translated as CAITAGGLTDTQYF.